Here is one TCR beta chain with its context. What it binds is unknown. This entry belongs to a study of Graves' ophthalmopathy and Graves' hyperthyroidism. Findings and caveats of the study: Both an approximately 68% sensitivity and a roughly 72% specificity characterized the model's predictions of ophthalmopathy progression.

RNA transcripts provided the template for amplifying TCR beta CDR3 regions. HTBI-primed RT-PCR formed the first round, and a multiplex PCR formed the second. TCRdb independently ran MiXCR on the multiplex PCR reads; one entry per CDR3 protein. The sample records 740,000 or so distinct CDR3 sequences, 40% being singletons. CDR1 and CDR2 (germline): DFQATT, SNEGSKA (reference sequence). V was clipped by 1 base and J by 1 base, with 7 bases between them. The CDR3 is 14 amino acids. The sequenced sample was peripheral blood. This chain connects TRBV20-1 to TRBJ2-2; D ambiguous. The sequence was collected from an adult man with Graves' ophthalmopathy. CDR3 protein: CSARVGVNTGELFF. The CDR3 coding sequence is TGCAGTGCTAGAGTTGGAGTGAACACCGGGGAGCTGTTTTTT.